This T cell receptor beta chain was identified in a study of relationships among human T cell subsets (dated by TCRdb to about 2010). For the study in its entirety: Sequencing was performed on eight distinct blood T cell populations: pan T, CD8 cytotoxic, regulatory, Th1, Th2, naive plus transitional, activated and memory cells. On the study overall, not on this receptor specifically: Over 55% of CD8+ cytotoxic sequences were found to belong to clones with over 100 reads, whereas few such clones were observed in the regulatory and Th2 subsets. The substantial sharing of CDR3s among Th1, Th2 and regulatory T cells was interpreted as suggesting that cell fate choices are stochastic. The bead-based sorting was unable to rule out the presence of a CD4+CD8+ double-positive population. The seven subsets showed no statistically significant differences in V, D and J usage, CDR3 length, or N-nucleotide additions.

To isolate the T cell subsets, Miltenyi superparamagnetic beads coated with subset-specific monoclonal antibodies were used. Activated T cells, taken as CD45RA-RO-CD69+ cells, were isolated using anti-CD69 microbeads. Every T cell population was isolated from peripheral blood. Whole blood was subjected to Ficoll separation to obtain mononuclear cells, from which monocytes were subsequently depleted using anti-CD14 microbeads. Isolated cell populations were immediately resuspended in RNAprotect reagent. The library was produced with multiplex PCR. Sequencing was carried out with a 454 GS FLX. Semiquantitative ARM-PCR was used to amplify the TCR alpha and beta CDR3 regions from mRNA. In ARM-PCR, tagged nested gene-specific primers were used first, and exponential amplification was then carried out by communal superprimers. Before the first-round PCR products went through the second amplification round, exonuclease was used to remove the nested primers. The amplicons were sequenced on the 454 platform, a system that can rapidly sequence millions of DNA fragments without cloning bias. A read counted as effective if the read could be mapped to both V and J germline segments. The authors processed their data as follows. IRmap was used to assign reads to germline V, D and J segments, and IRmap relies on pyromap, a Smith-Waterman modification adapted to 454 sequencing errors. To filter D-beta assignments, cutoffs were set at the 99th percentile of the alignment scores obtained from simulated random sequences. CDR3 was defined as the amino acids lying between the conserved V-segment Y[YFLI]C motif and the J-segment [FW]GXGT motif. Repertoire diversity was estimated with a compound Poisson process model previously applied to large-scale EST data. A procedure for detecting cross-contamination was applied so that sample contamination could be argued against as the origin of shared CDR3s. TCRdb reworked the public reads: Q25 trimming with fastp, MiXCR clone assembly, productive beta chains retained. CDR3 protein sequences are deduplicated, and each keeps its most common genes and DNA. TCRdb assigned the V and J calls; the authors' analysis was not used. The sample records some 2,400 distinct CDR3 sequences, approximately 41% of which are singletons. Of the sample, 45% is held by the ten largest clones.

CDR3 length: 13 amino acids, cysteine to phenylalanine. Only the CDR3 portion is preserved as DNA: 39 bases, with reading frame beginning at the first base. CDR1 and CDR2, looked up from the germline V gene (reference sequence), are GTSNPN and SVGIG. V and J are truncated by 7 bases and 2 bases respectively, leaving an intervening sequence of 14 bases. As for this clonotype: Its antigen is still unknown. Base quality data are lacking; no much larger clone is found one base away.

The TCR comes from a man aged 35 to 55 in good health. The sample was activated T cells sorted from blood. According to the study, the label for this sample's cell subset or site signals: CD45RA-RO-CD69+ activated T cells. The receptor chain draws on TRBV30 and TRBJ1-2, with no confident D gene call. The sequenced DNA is TGTGCCTCACGCCCTGGTCCCAACTATGGCTACACCTTC. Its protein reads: CASRPGPNYGYTF.